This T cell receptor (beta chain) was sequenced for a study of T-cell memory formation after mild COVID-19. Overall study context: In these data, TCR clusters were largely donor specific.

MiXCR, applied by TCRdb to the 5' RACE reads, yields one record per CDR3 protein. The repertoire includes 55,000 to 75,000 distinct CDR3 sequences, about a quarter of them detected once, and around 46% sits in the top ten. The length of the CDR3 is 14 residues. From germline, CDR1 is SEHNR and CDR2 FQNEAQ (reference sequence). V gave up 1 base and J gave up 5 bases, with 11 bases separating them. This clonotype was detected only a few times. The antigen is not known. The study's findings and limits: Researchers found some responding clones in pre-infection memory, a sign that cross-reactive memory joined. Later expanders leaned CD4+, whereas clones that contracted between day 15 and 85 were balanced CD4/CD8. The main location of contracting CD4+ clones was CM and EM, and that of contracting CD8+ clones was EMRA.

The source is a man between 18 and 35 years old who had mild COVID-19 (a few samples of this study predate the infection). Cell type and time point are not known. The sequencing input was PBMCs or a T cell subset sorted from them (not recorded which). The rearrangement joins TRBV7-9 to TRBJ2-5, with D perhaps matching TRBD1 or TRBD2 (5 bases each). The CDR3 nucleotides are TGTGCCAGCAGCTTAGTGGGGGACCGGGAGACCCAGTACTTC. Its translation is CASSLVGDRETQYF. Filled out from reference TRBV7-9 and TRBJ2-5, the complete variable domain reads DTGVSQNPRHKITKRGQNVTFRCDPISEHNRLYWYRQTLGQGPEFLTYFQNEAQLEKSRLLSDRFSAERPKGSFSTLEIQRTEQGDSAMYLCASSLVGDRETQYFGPGTRLLVL.